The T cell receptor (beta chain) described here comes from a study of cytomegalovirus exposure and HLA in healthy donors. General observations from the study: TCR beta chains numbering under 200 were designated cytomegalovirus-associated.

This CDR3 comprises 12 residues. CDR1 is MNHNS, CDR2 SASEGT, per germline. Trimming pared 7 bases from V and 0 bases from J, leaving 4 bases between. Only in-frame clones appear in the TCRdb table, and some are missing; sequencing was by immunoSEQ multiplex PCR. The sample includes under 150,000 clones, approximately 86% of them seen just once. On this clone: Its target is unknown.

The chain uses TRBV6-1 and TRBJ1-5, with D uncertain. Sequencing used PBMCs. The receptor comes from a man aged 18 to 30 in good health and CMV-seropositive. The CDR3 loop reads CASKYSNQPQHF. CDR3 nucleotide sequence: TGTGCCAGCAAATATAGCAATCAGCCCCAGCATTTT.